This T cell receptor beta chain originates from a study of technical replicates of blood from several donors. The CDR3 covers 14 residues. This table comes from immunoSEQ multiplex PCR, and its TCRdb copy is limited to in-frame clones, with some not included. The table records tens of thousands of clones, about 93% of them present only once. The TCR was taken from a human donor in good health. The chain links TRBV21-1 to TRBJ1-1; TRBD1 is the table's D call and was not checked against the DNA. TRBV21-1 is shown as a pseudogene. Material: T cells isolated from PBMCs. CDR3 in DNA: TGTGCCAGCAGTACGGGACAGGGTAAATTAGAAGCTTTCTTT. Protein product: CASSTGQGKLEAFF.